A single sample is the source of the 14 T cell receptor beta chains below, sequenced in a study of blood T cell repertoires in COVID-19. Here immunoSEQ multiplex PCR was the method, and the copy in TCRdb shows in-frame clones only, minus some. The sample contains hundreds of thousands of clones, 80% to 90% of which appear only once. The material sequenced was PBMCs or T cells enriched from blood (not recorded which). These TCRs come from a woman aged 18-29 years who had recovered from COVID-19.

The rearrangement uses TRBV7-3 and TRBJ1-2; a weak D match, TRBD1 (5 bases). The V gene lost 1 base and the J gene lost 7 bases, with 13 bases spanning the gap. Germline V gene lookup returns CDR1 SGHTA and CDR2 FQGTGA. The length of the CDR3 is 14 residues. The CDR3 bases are TGTGCCAGCAGCTTAAGTCAGGGTCCGGGTGGCTACACCTTC. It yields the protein CASSLSQGPGGYTF.

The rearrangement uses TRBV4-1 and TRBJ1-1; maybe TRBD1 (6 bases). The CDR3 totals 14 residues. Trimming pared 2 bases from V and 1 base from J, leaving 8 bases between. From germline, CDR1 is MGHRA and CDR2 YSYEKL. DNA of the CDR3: TGCGCCAGCAGCCAAACGACAGGGAACACTGAAGCTTTCTTT. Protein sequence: CASSQTTGNTEAFF.

CDR3 sequence reads: CASSAGLAGGQITDTQYF. CDR3 nucleotide sequence: TGTGCCAGCAGCGCCGGACTAGCGGGGGGTCAAATCACAGATACGCAGTATTTT. This chain links TRBV9 with TRBJ2-3, with 14 bases aligning to TRBD2. The V and J ends lost 3 bases and 2 bases, in that order; junction bases with no gene match: 8. This CDR3 region has 18 residues. Germline CDR1 SGDLS, CDR2 YYNGEE. The whole variable domain, filled in from reference TRBV9 and TRBJ2-3, reads DSGVTQTPKHLITATGQRVTLRCSPRSGDLSVYWYQQSLDQGLQFLIQYYNGEERAKGNILERFSAQQFPDLHSELNLSSLELGDSALYFCASSAGLAGGQITDTQYFGPGTRLTVL.

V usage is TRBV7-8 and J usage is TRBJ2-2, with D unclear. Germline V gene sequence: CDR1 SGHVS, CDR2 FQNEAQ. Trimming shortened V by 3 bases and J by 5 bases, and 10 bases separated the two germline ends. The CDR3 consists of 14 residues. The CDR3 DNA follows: TGTGCCAGCAGCTTGCTTAGTTCAACCGGGGAGCTGTTTTTT. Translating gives CASSLLSSTGELFF.

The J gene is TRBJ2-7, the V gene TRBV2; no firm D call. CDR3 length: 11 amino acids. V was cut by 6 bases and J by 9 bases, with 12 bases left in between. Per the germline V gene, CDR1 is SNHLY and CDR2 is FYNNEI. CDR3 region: CASREESWQYF. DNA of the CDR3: TGTGCCAGCAGAGAGGAATCGTGGCAGTACTTC.

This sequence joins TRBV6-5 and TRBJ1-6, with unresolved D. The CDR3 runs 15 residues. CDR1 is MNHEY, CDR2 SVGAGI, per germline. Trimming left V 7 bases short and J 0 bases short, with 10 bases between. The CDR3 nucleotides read TGTGCCAGCAAGATGGTGAGCTCCTATAATTCACCCCTCCACTTT. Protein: CASKMVSSYNSPLHF.

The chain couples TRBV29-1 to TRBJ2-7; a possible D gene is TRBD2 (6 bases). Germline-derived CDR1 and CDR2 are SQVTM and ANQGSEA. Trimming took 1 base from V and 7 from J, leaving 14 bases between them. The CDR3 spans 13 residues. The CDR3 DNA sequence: TGCAGCGTTGAAGGCCCAGGAGGGGTGGAGCAGTACTTC. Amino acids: CSVEGPGGVEQYF.

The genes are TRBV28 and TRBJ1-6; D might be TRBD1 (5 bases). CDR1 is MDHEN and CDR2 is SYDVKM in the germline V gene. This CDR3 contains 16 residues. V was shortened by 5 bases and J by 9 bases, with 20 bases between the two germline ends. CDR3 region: CASSPPGQSNTSPLHF. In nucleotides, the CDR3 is TGTGCCAGCAGTCCCCCTGGACAAAGTAATACTTCACCCCTCCACTTT.

CDR3 DNA: TGTGCCTGGACACGGGGAGGTGGGTCCTACGAGCAGTACTTC. Encoded protein: CAWTRGGGSYEQYF. The V gene is TRBV30, the J gene TRBJ2-7; weak D call: TRBD2 (6 bases). V gave up 4 bases and J gave up 1 base, with 14 bases separating them. CDR1 is GTSNPN, CDR2 SVGIG, per germline (reference sequence). The CDR3 is 14 amino acids.

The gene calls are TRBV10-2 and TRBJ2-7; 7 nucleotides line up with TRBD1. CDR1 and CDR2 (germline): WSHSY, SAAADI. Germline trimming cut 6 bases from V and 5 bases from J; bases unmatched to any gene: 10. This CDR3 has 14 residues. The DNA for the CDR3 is TGCGCCAGCAGGGTTTCGGGACAGACCAACGAGCAGTACTTC. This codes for CASRVSGQTNEQYF.

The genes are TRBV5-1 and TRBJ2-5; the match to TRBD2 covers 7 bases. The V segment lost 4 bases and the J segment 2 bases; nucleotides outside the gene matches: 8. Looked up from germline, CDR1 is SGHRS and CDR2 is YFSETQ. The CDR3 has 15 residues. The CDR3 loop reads CASSAGDYLQETQYF. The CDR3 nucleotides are TGCGCCAGCAGCGCCGGGGACTACCTTCAAGAGACCCAGTACTTC.

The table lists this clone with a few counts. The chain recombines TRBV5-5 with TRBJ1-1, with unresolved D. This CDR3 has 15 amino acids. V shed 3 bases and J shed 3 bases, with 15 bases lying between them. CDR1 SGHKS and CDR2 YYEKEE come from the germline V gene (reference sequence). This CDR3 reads CASSWEPFGDTEAFF. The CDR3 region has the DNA TGTGCCAGCAGCTGGGAGCCTTTTGGGGACACTGAAGCTTTCTTT.

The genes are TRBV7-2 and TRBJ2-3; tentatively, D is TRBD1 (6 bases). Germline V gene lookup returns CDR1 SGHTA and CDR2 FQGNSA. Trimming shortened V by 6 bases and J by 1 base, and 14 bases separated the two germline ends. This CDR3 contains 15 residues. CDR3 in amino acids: CASRFTGKRTDTQYF. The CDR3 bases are TGTGCCAGCAGGTTTACAGGGAAGCGCACAGATACGCAGTATTTT.

DNA for the CDR3: TGTGCCAGCAGCTTGGCCGGACAGGGTAGAGGACAGCCCCAGCATTTT. Residues: CASSLAGQGRGQPQHF. The chain joins TRBV7-2 to TRBJ1-5; 8 bases match TRBD1. Germline V CDR1 and CDR2: SGHTA, FQGNSA. CDR3 length: 16 residues. The J segment lost 7 bases and the V segment lost 3 bases, leaving 11 bases of the junction unmatched.